This TCR beta chain derives from a study of vaccination effects on CD4 cells after COVID-19. Study summary: Each person got two doses of an mRNA SARS-CoV-2 vaccine, BNT162b2 or mRNA-1273.

Before any sequencing was done, the ViraFEST assay used viral peptide pools to expand antigen-specific CD4+ T cells. Culture proceeded for approximately 10 days, and CD4+ T cells were then isolated. Each vaccine recipient was nucleocapsid antibody negative and had no prior SARS-CoV-2 infection. Whole-study findings and limits: Clonal contraction was marked in infection- and vaccine-induced clones late after vaccination.

Libraries were prepared by immunoSEQ multiplex PCR; TCRdb keeps only in-frame clonotypes and omits some of them. Found here are just under 45,000 clones, just over 75% of them singletons; the top ten hold 10% to 13%. CDR1 is GTSNPN, CDR2 SVGIG, per germline (reference sequence). The ends were cut back, 5 bases at V and 4 bases at J, with 11 bases in the middle. CDR3 size: 12 residues. With regard to this clone: What it binds is not known.

Sequences were derived from CD4+ T cells from PBMCs cultured with SARS-CoV-2 spike peptides, sampled before COVID-19 vaccination. The receptor comes from a human donor who received a COVID-19 vaccine. V usage is TRBV30 and J usage is TRBJ1-2; D gene uncertain. CDR3 DNA: TGTGCCTGGGGGCATGGGTTCTATGGCTACACCTTC. Translated: CAWGHGFYGYTF.